These 13 T cell receptor beta chains were all obtained from the same sample, sequenced in a study of blood T cells in healthy people across ages. A second about 7 to 11 cycle PCR used barcoded and J-beta primers. TCRdb itself ran the 5' RACE reads through MiXCR, one entry per CDR3 protein. The repertoire holds about 640,000 distinct CDR3 sequences, with approximately 30% as singletons. The specimen sequenced was blood. These receptors all stem from a woman of 80 years or more in good health.

The CDR3 loop is CASSLLANVLTF. CDR3 DNA sequence: TGTGCCAGCAGCTTATTGGCCAACGTCCTGACTTTC. The chain employs TRBV7-2 and TRBJ2-6; D not certain. V was pared by 2 bases and J by 6 bases, with 2 bases between. The CDR3 runs 12 residues. Looked up from germline, CDR1 is SGHTA and CDR2 is FQGNSA.

This rearrangement joins TRBV12-3 or TRBV12-4 to TRBJ1-4; D remains unclear. The V gene lost 1 base and the J gene lost 8 bases, with 14 bases spanning the gap. The CDR3 is 15 amino acids. CDR3 sequence reads: CASSLGTWRFEKLFF. The CDR3 DNA is TGTGCCAGCAGTTTAGGGACCTGGCGGTTCGAAAAACTGTTTTTT.

This chain joins TRBV7-2 and TRBJ1-2, with D possibly TRBD1 on 5 matching bases. The length of the CDR3 is 15 residues. Between the trimmed V and J ends, which lost 2 bases and 8 bases, there was a span of 18 bases. Per the germline V gene, CDR1 is SGHTA and CDR2 is FQGNSA. CDR3 residues: CASSLLRTSMRGYTF. The CDR3, as DNA: TGTGCCAGCAGCTTATTAAGGACATCAATGCGGGGCTACACCTTC.

This clonotype was recorded a few times. This chain connects TRBV30 to TRBJ1-1; D is unclear. Trimming shortened V by 2 bases and J by 3 bases, and 10 bases separated the two germline ends. The CDR3 is 13 residues long. Per the germline V gene, CDR1 is GTSNPN and CDR2 is SVGIG (reference sequence). CDR3 sequence: CAWSPTRYTEAFF. The CDR3 DNA sequence: TGTGCCTGGAGTCCCACTCGTTACACTGAAGCTTTCTTT.

This clonotype has a count of ten or more. This chain uses TRBV12-3 or TRBV12-4 with TRBJ2-1, with a possible D match to TRBD1 (6 bases). This CDR3 is built from 18 residues. V was cut by 7 bases and J by 5 bases, with 27 bases left in between. DNA of the CDR3: TGTGCCAGCACCACCCCCAGTCCCGGGACAACCTCTGACAATGAGCAGTTCTTC. Protein sequence: CASTTPSPGTTSDNEQFF.

This chain joins TRBV20-1 and TRBJ1-2; no clear D. This CDR3 spans 14 amino acids. The germline V gene has CDR1 DFQATT and CDR2 SNEGSKA (reference sequence). Trimming took 5 bases from V and 3 from J, leaving 16 bases between them. The CDR3 sequence: CSAAGGGLYYGYTF. In DNA, the CDR3 is TGCAGTGCTGCGGGAGGAGGGCTGTACTATGGCTACACCTTC.

Ten or more counts support this clonotype. CDR3 region: CASSHTQGRETQYF. The CDR3 DNA reads as TGTGCCAGCAGTCACACGCAGGGGAGGGAGACCCAGTACTTC. This chain joins TRBV5-6 and TRBJ2-5; perhaps D is TRBD1 or TRBD2 (6 bases each). V was cut by 5 bases and J by 5 bases, with 16 bases left in between. There are 14 residues in the CDR3. Germline lookup yields CDR1 SGHDT and CDR2 YYEEEE.

The chain joins TRBV5-4 to TRBJ2-7; D is undetermined. This CDR3 is 12 amino acids long. The V and J ends lost 2 bases and 5 bases respectively, with 8 bases between them. Germline V gene data show CDR1 as SGHNT and CDR2 as YYREEE (reference sequence). The CDR3 spells CASSFPGNEQYF. The DNA of the CDR3 is TGTGCCAGCAGCTTTCCGGGTAACGAGCAGTACTTC. The entire variable domain, with the rest obtained from reference TRBV5-4 and TRBJ2-7, is as follows: ETGVTQSPTHLIKTRGQQVTLRCSSQSGHNTVSWYQQALGQGPQFIFQYYREEENGRGNFPPRFSGLQFPNYSSELNVNALELDDSALYLCASSFPGNEQYFGPGTRLTVT.

Note on this clonotype: Since a much larger clone is just one base distant, this may be a read error. V gene TRBV20-1 combines with J gene TRBJ1-2; D unresolved. Germline V gene data show CDR1 as DFQATT and CDR2 as SNEGSKA (reference sequence). V was cut by 6 bases and J by 6 bases, with 17 bases left in between. The CDR3 is 13 amino acids. The CDR3 nucleotides are TGCAGTGCAGCAATGACGGTCTCTCATGGCTACACCTTC. Translation: CSAAMTVSHGYTF.

This clonotype has a handful of counts. This may stem from a read error, because a much larger clone lies one nucleotide away. J is TRBJ2-1 and V is TRBV6-2 or TRBV6-3; D is uncertain. The end of the DNA is better explained by TRBJ2-7, so the J call may be wrong. CDR3 size: 14 residues. Per germline, CDR1 MNHEY and CDR2 SVGEGT. Here the CDR3 DNA reads TGTGCCAGCAGGCGAAGAGACCCCTACAATGAGCAGTACTTC. Its protein product is CASRRRDPYNEQYF.

This clonotype was seen at least ten times. The chain is built from TRBV11-2 and TRBJ1-1; D is unclear. Germline assignment: CDR1 SGHAT and CDR2 FQNNGV. The CDR3 contains 11 residues. V shed 6 bases and J shed 6 bases, with 8 bases lying between them. CDR3 in amino acids: CASSSTAEAFF. CDR3 sequence (DNA): TGTGCCAGCAGTTCTACAGCTGAAGCTTTCTTT. Full variable domain (remainder filled in from reference TRBV11-2 and TRBJ1-1): EAGVAQSPRYKIIEKRQSVAFWCNPISGHATLYWYQQILGQGPKLLIQFQNNGVVDDSQLPKDRFSAERLKGVDSTLKIQPAKLEDSAVYLCASSSTAEAFFGQGTRLTVV.

The chain uses TRBV27 and TRBJ1-5; 7 nucleotides align to TRBD1. CDR3 length equals 15 residues. With 4 bases clipped from V and 2 bases from J, the junction kept 5 bases outside the gene matches. Germline CDR1 and CDR2: MNHEY and SMNVEV (reference sequence). For the CDR3, the DNA is TGTGCCAGCAGTTCGTTAGGACAGGGCAATCAGCCCCAGCATTTT. Protein: CASSSLGQGNQPQHF.

This clonotype came up many times. The rearrangement joins TRBV9 to TRBJ2-7; the match to TRBD1 covers 7 bases. CDR1 and CDR2 (germline): SGDLS, YYNGEE. Trimming removed 0 bases from V and 2 bases from J; junction bases left unmatched: 2. The CDR3 consists of 14 residues. The DNA of the CDR3 is TGTGCCAGCAGCGTAGCCCAGGGGGCCTACGAGCAGTACTTC. This gives the protein CASSVAQGAYEQYF.